This is a list of T cell receptor beta chains from one sample in a study of vaccination effects on CD4 cells after COVID-19. Their antigens are not known. Sequencing used immunoSEQ multiplex PCR; TCRdb keeps in-frame clones, though not all of them. Here the sample spans tens of thousands of clones, 70% to 80% being singletons. The specimen was CD4+ T cells from PBMCs cultured without peptide, collected before COVID-19 vaccination. These receptors were obtained from a human donor who received a COVID-19 vaccine. CDR3s include the opening cysteine and the closing phenylalanine or tryptophan. The order of the fields is D gene, J gene, clone size, V gene, CDR3 protein, CDR3 DNA. The D gene is left open where the match is weak. Some rows have no size entry. The others give once, few or many, or a class for an expanded clone.

D gene: NA
J gene: TRBJ2-5
clone size: few
V gene: TRBV5-6
CDR3 protein: CASRVVGETQYF
CDR3 DNA: TGTGCCAGCAGGGTGGTAGGAGAGACCCAGTACTTC

D gene: NA
J gene: TRBJ2-5
clone size: NA
V gene: TRBV27
CDR3 protein: CASSSRLETQYF
CDR3 DNA: TGTGCCAGCAGTTCCCGATTAGAGACCCAGTACTTC

D gene: NA
J gene: TRBJ2-2
clone size: NA
V gene: TRBV5-4
CDR3 protein: CASSLRPDNTGELFF
CDR3 DNA: TGTGCCAGCAGCTTACGCCCAGATAACACCGGGGAGCTGTTTTTT

D gene: NA
J gene: TRBJ1-2
clone size: few
V gene: TRBV4-1
CDR3 protein: CASSPIGSANYGYTF
CDR3 DNA: TGCGCCAGCAGCCCGATCGGATCGGCTAACTATGGCTACACCTTC

D gene: NA
J gene: TRBJ1-3
clone size: once
V gene: TRBV4-3
CDR3 protein: CASSQKWDSGNTIYF
CDR3 DNA: TGCGCCAGCAGCCAAAAGTGGGACTCTGGAAACACCATATATTTT

D gene: NA
J gene: TRBJ2-2
clone size: NA
V gene: TRBV5-5
CDR3 protein: CASSLAAELFF
CDR3 DNA: TGTGCCAGCAGCTTGGCGGCCGAGCTGTTTTTT

D gene: NA
J gene: TRBJ1-6
clone size: NA
V gene: TRBV5-1
CDR3 protein: CASSLGGTNSPLHF
CDR3 DNA: TGCGCCAGCAGCTTGGGAGGCACTAATTCACCCCTCCACTTT

D gene: NA
J gene: TRBJ2-5
clone size: NA
V gene: TRBV5-1
CDR3 protein: CASSLLETQYF
CDR3 DNA: TGCGCCAGCAGCTTGTTAGAGACCCAGTACTTC

D gene: NA
J gene: TRBJ1-1
clone size: NA
V gene: TRBV10-1
CDR3 protein: CASRKGPNTEAFF
CDR3 DNA: TGCGCCAGCAGGAAGGGACCGAACACTGAAGCTTTCTTT

D gene: NA
J gene: TRBJ2-2
clone size: NA
V gene: TRBV7-9
CDR3 protein: CASSRGTNTGELFF
CDR3 DNA: TGTGCCAGCAGCCGCGGGACGAACACCGGGGAGCTGTTTTTT

D gene: NA
J gene: TRBJ2-1
clone size: NA
V gene: TRBV11-2
CDR3 protein: CASSHLRDLAEQFF
CDR3 DNA: TGTGCCAGCAGTCATCTAAGGGACCTCGCTGAGCAGTTCTTC

D gene: NA
J gene: TRBJ2-5
clone size: NA
V gene: TRBV5-1
CDR3 protein: CASSLGVGETQYF
CDR3 DNA: TGCGCCAGCAGCTTGGGTGTTGGCGAGACCCAGTACTTC

D gene: TRBD1
J gene: TRBJ1-6
clone size: NA
V gene: TRBV6-6
CDR3 protein: CASSTTGRSPLHF
CDR3 DNA: TGTGCCAGCAGTACGACAGGGAGATCACCCCTCCACTTT

D gene: NA
J gene: TRBJ1-2
clone size: NA
V gene: TRBV5-1
CDR3 protein: CASSLDLGYGYTF
CDR3 DNA: TGCGCCAGCAGCTTGGATCTAGGATATGGCTACACCTTC

D gene: NA
J gene: TRBJ2-2
clone size: NA
V gene: TRBV28
CDR3 protein: CASTISGQINTGELFF
CDR3 DNA: TGTGCCAGCACCATTTCCGGACAAATCAACACCGGGGAGCTGTTTTTT

D gene: NA
J gene: TRBJ1-2
clone size: NA
V gene: TRBV7-3
CDR3 protein: CASSLSNRTGHYGYTF
CDR3 DNA: TGTGCCAGCAGCTTATCGAACCGGACGGGCCACTATGGCTACACCTTC

D gene: NA
J gene: TRBJ1-1
clone size: few
V gene: TRBV3-1/TRBV3-2
CDR3 protein: CASHAGQRNTEAFF
CDR3 DNA: TGTGCCAGCCATGCGGGCCAGAGGAACACTGAAGCTTTCTTT

D gene: TRBD1
J gene: TRBJ1-6
clone size: NA
V gene: TRBV6-1
CDR3 protein: CASIERAGGLSNSPLHF
CDR3 DNA: TGTGCCAGCATTGAAAGAGCAGGGGGTTTAAGTAATTCACCCCTCCACTTT

D gene: TRBD2
J gene: TRBJ2-5
clone size: once
V gene: TRBV29-1
CDR3 protein: CSVNSGGAETQYF
CDR3 DNA: TGCAGCGTAAATAGCGGGGGGGCAGAGACCCAGTACTTC

D gene: NA
J gene: TRBJ1-5
clone size: few
V gene: TRBV5-1
CDR3 protein: CASSLGGPNQPQHF
CDR3 DNA: TGCGCCAGCAGCTTGGGGGGACCGAATCAGCCCCAGCATTTT

D gene: NA
J gene: TRBJ1-1
clone size: NA
V gene: TRBV4-1
CDR3 protein: CASSHSQGTTEAFF
CDR3 DNA: TGCGCCAGCAGCCACTCACAGGGCACGACTGAAGCTTTCTTT

D gene: TRBD1
J gene: TRBJ2-4
clone size: NA
V gene: TRBV7-2
CDR3 protein: CASSLVGTGGSKNIQYF
CDR3 DNA: TGTGCCAGCAGCTTAGTGGGGACAGGGGGCTCCAAAAACATTCAGTACTTC

D gene: NA
J gene: TRBJ1-2
clone size: NA
V gene: TRBV7-6
CDR3 protein: CASTPTSTGFLGYTF
CDR3 DNA: TGTGCCAGCACGCCCACTTCGACGGGGTTTCTAGGCTACACCTTC

D gene: TRBD1
J gene: TRBJ1-6
clone size: NA
V gene: TRBV18
CDR3 protein: CASSPGTDLSPLHF
CDR3 DNA: TGTGCCAGCTCACCCGGGACAGACTTATCACCCCTCCACTTT

D gene: NA
J gene: TRBJ2-5
clone size: NA
V gene: TRBV4-1
CDR3 protein: CASSQENRVFGETQYF
CDR3 DNA: TGCGCCAGCAGCCAAGAGAACAGGGTATTTGGAGAGACCCAGTACTTC

D gene: NA
J gene: TRBJ1-1
clone size: few
V gene: TRBV2
CDR3 protein: CASRVSMNTEAFF
CDR3 DNA: TGTGCCAGCCGCGTCTCTATGAACACTGAAGCTTTCTTT

D gene: NA
J gene: TRBJ1-2
clone size: NA
V gene: TRBV6-4
CDR3 protein: CASSPGTANYGYTF
CDR3 DNA: TGTGCCAGCAGTCCCGGGACGGCGAACTATGGCTACACCTTC

D gene: NA
J gene: TRBJ1-4
clone size: NA
V gene: TRBV4-1
CDR3 protein: CASSQDDSNEKLFF
CDR3 DNA: TGCGCCAGCAGCCAAGATGACAGCAATGAAAAACTGTTTTTT

D gene: NA
J gene: TRBJ1-1
clone size: once
V gene: TRBV29-1
CDR3 protein: CSAAGLGAFF
CDR3 DNA: TGCAGCGCCGCGGGGCTGGGGGCTTTCTTT

D gene: NA
J gene: TRBJ2-5
clone size: NA
V gene: TRBV25-1
CDR3 protein: CASSEGIVGGQETQYF
CDR3 DNA: TGTGCCAGCAGTGAAGGGATCGTGGGGGGTCAAGAGACCCAGTACTTC

D gene: TRBD1
J gene: TRBJ1-5
clone size: NA
V gene: TRBV5-8
CDR3 protein: CASSLTGVQPQHF
CDR3 DNA: TGTGCCAGCAGCTTGACAGGGGTTCAGCCCCAGCATTTT

D gene: NA
J gene: TRBJ2-6
clone size: NA
V gene: TRBV6-1
CDR3 protein: CASSEEGSGANVLTF
CDR3 DNA: TGTGCCAGCAGTGAAGAGGGGTCTGGGGCCAACGTCCTGACTTTC

D gene: TRBD1
J gene: TRBJ1-4
clone size: NA
V gene: TRBV19
CDR3 protein: CASSRTGEEEKLFF
CDR3 DNA: TGTGCCAGTAGCCGGACAGGGGAAGAGGAAAAACTGTTTTTT

D gene: NA
J gene: TRBJ2-2
clone size: NA
V gene: TRBV10-2
CDR3 protein: CASRGQSSTGELFF
CDR3 DNA: TGCGCCAGTAGAGGACAGTCGAGCACCGGGGAGCTGTTTTTT

D gene: TRBD2
J gene: TRBJ2-5
clone size: NA
V gene: TRBV24-1
CDR3 protein: CATSEGGLAESSTQYF
CDR3 DNA: TGTGCCACCAGTGAAGGTGGACTAGCGGAGTCCTCGACCCAGTACTTC

D gene: NA
J gene: TRBJ2-5
clone size: NA
V gene: TRBV5-1
CDR3 protein: CASSYISGETQYF
CDR3 DNA: TGCGCCAGCAGCTACATTTCGGGGGAGACCCAGTACTTC

D gene: NA
J gene: TRBJ2-5
clone size: NA
V gene: TRBV7-6
CDR3 protein: CASTNAGPGIFETQYF
CDR3 DNA: TGTGCCAGCACCAATGCGGGCCCAGGCATCTTTGAGACCCAGTACTTC

D gene: TRBD2
J gene: TRBJ2-1
clone size: NA
V gene: TRBV7-3
CDR3 protein: CASSSGRASNEQFF
CDR3 DNA: TGTGCCAGCAGCTCAGGGAGGGCAAGCAATGAGCAGTTCTTC

D gene: NA
J gene: TRBJ1-4
clone size: NA
V gene: TRBV6-6
CDR3 protein: CASSMDGATNEKLFF
CDR3 DNA: TGTGCCAGCAGTATGGACGGGGCAACTAATGAAAAACTGTTTTTT

D gene: NA
J gene: TRBJ1-1
clone size: NA
V gene: TRBV10-3
CDR3 protein: CAISPLLGRAFF
CDR3 DNA: TGTGCCATCAGCCCCTTGTTAGGTCGGGCTTTCTTT

D gene: NA
J gene: TRBJ1-5
clone size: NA
V gene: TRBV6-5
CDR3 protein: CASGGIFNQPQHF
CDR3 DNA: TGTGCCAGCGGCGGGATATTCAATCAGCCCCAGCATTTT

D gene: NA
J gene: TRBJ1-1
clone size: NA
V gene: TRBV5-4
CDR3 protein: CASSLRTGAGTEAFF
CDR3 DNA: TGTGCCAGCAGCTTGAGGACGGGGGCCGGGACTGAAGCTTTCTTT

D gene: NA
J gene: TRBJ2-1
clone size: NA
V gene: TRBV10-1
CDR3 protein: CASSESPYNEQFF
CDR3 DNA: TGCGCCAGCAGTGAGTCTCCTTACAATGAGCAGTTCTTC